This passage covers 17 T cell receptor beta chains from one sample sequenced in a study of cytomegalovirus exposure and HLA in healthy donors. Amplification used 60 Vbeta primers and 13 Jbeta primers. Some clones are missing from TCRdb's copy, which holds only in-frame ones; the method was immunoSEQ multiplex PCR. The table lists approximately 190,000 clones, about 87% of them singletons. The sequenced sample consisted of PBMCs. The receptors here all came from a man aged 25 to 45 in good health and CMV-seronegative.

The chain carries TRBV5-1 and TRBJ2-6, with D possibly matching TRBD1 (6 bases). Trimming pared 1 base from V and 3 bases from J, leaving 11 bases between. Germline CDR1 SGHRS, CDR2 YFSETQ. This CDR3 has 16 amino acids. CDR3: CASSLSAGVGANVLTF. The CDR3 DNA reads as TGCGCCAGCAGCTTGTCAGCAGGGGTTGGGGCCAACGTCCTGACTTTC.

This clone was detected only a few times. The genes are TRBV5-4 and TRBJ2-7; weak D call: TRBD2 (6 bases). Germline lookup yields CDR1 SGHNT and CDR2 YYREEE (reference sequence). V shed 6 bases and J shed 0 bases, with 13 bases lying between them. The CDR3 has 14 amino acids. The DNA of the CDR3 is TGTGCCAGCATCGCGGGGCCCAGCTCCTACGAGCAGTACTTC. It codes for CASIAGPSSYEQYF.

The CDR3: CASSLQGAANTEAFF. The CDR3 DNA reads TGTGCCAGCAGCCTTCAGGGGGCTGCTAACACTGAAGCTTTCTTT. The chain joins TRBV4-2 to TRBJ1-1; 8 positions match TRBD1. The CDR3 is 15 amino acids. Germline V gene lookup returns CDR1 LGHNA and CDR2 YNFKEQ. Trimming took 4 bases from V and 2 from J; bases not matched to a gene: 6.

Turning to this clone: A junction boundary mismatches the germline segment, possibly from a read error. V is TRBV28 and J is TRBJ2-2, with TRBD2 as a possible D gene (5 bases). The CDR3 consists of 16 residues. The germline CDR1 and CDR2 sequences are MDHEN and SYDVKM. As DNA, the CDR3 is TGTGCCAGCAGTTTGTTAGAAGCCGGGGAACACCGGGGAGCTGTTTTT. Its protein product is CASSLLEAGEHRGAVF.

As regards this clone: In the same sample, other DNA sequences code for this CDR3. J is TRBJ2-7 and V is TRBV2, with D unclear. The V and J ends lost 7 bases and 2 bases respectively, with 6 bases between them. Germline V gives CDR1 SNHLY, CDR2 FYNNEI. This CDR3 has 11 residues. In DNA form, the CDR3 reads TGTGCCAGCACTGACACCTACGAGCAGTACTTC. Amino acid sequence: CASTDTYEQYF.

The V gene is TRBV7-9, the J gene TRBJ2-2, with D unclear. This CDR3 spans 14 amino acids. V was shortened by 2 bases and J by 4 bases, with 8 bases between the two germline ends. CDR1 is SEHNR and CDR2 is FQNEAQ in the germline V gene (reference sequence). This chain's CDR3 is CASSLNGGTGELFF. CDR3 in DNA: TGTGCCAGCAGCTTAAACGGTGGCACCGGGGAGCTGTTTTTT.

The chain recombines TRBV28 with TRBJ1-4, with TRBD1 identical over 9 bases. The germline V gene encodes CDR1 MDHEN and CDR2 SYDVKM. The CDR3 consists of 15 residues. The junction had 8 bases not matched to a gene; V was cut back by 4 bases and J by 8 bases. The DNA of the CDR3 is TGTGCCAGCAGTTATTCGGGACAGGGTGACGAAAAACTGTTTTTT. It codes for CASSYSGQGDEKLFF.

This chain connects TRBV5-1 to TRBJ1-3; 7 bases match TRBD1. The CDR3 is 14 residues long. Trimming at V came to 3 bases and at J to 6 bases, leaving 6 bases not matched to a gene. Germline V CDR1 and CDR2: SGHRS, YFSETQ. CDR3 in DNA: TGCGCCAGCAGCTCCGGGACAGCTTTAAACACCATATATTTT. Amino acid sequence: CASSSGTALNTIYF.

J is TRBJ2-5 and V is TRBV7-6; TRBD2 matches 9 bases. The DNA matches TRBJ2-7 better at its end, which makes the J call doubtful. CDR3 length: 13 residues. Per germline, CDR1 SGHVS and CDR2 FNYEAQ. The CDR3 spells CASSGTSSYEQYF. DNA for the CDR3: TGTGCCAGCAGTGGGACTAGCAGCTACGAGCAGTACTTC.

V usage is TRBV9 and J usage is TRBJ1-1; D unclear. This CDR3 is 11 amino acids long. Trimming took 4 bases from V and 5 from J, leaving 6 bases between them. Germline V gene data show CDR1 as SGDLS and CDR2 as YYNGEE. The CDR3 loop reads CASSPQTEAFF. The CDR3 DNA reads TGTGCCAGCAGCCCCCAAACTGAAGCTTTCTTT. Complete variable domain (other parts from reference TRBV9 and TRBJ1-1): DSGVTQTPKHLITATGQRVTLRCSPRSGDLSVYWYQQSLDQGLQFLIQYYNGEERAKGNILERFSAQQFPDLHSELNLSSLELGDSALYFCASSPQTEAFFGQGTRLTVV.

This clone was seen more than once but under ten times. The chain uses TRBV27 and TRBJ1-3; D is undetermined. The CDR3 is 15 residues long. The germline gives CDR1 MNHEY, CDR2 SMNVEV (reference sequence). Trimming stripped 5 bases from V and 4 bases from J, with 15 bases between. The DNA for the CDR3 is TGTGCCAGCAGTCCCTCCCTCCCTACGGGAAACACCATATATTTT. This gives the protein CASSPSLPTGNTIYF.

The J gene is TRBJ2-1, the V gene TRBV5-4; TRBD1 matches at 12 bases. V was clipped by 4 bases and J by 9 bases; unmatched bases: 8. Germline CDR1 SGHNT, CDR2 YYREEE (reference sequence). The CDR3 contains 15 residues. The CDR3 region has the DNA TGTGCCAGCAGCCCGGGACAGGGGGCGGGTAGTGAGCAGTTCTTC. As protein: CASSPGQGAGSEQFF. Looking up the rest from reference TRBV5-4 and TRBJ2-1 gives the full variable domain: ETGVTQSPTHLIKTRGQQVTLRCSSQSGHNTVSWYQQALGQGPQFIFQYYREEENGRGNFPPRFSGLQFPNYSSELNVNALELDDSALYLCASSPGQGAGSEQFFGPGTRLTVL.

V is TRBV28 and J is TRBJ1-6; the D is unclear. CDR1 is MDHEN, CDR2 SYDVKM, per germline. The CDR3 loop spans 14 amino acids. Trimming left V 8 bases short and J 5 bases short, with 13 bases between. CDR3 bases: TGTGCCAGCGAACGTCAGACTAATAATTCACCCCTCCACTTT. Protein sequence: CASERQTNNSPLHF.

The V and J genes are TRBV7-9 and TRBJ2-2; 7 nucleotides agree with TRBD1. The CDR3 spans 15 residues. CDR1 and CDR2 from the germline V gene are SEHNR and FQNEAQ (reference sequence). The ends lost 5 bases at V and 4 bases at J; junction bases unmatched: 7. The CDR3 coding sequence is TGTGCCAGCAGCCCGTTAAGGGGGCTCACCGGGGAGCTGTTTTTT. Its translation: CASSPLRGLTGELFF.

The gene calls are TRBV5-6 and TRBJ2-3; 8 bases are shared with TRBD2. This CDR3 comprises 14 residues. Germline V lookup: CDR1 SGHDT, CDR2 YYEEEE. V lost 2 bases and J lost 1; bases outside the gene matches: 0. The CDR3 coding sequence is TGTGCCAGCAGCTTAGCGGGGGGCACAGATACGCAGTATTTT. It codes for CASSLAGGTDTQYF. The complete variable domain, with remaining parts taken from reference TRBV5-6 and TRBJ2-3, reads DAGVTQSPTHLIKTRGQQVTLRCSPKSGHDTVSWYQQALGQGPQFIFQYYEEEERQRGNFPDRFSGHQFPNYSSELNVNALLLGDSALYLCASSLAGGTDTQYFGPGTRLTVL.

V gene TRBV4-3 combines with J gene TRBJ2-1; D may be TRBD1 (5 bases). Germline V CDR1 and CDR2: LGHNA, YSLEER. Trimming shortened V by 3 bases and J by 7 bases, and 13 bases separated the two germline ends. This CDR3 is built from 14 residues. The CDR3 DNA reads as TGCGCCAGCAGCCAGCTAAGGGGTGAGAATGAGCAGTTCTTC. Translated, it gives CASSQLRGENEQFF.

The chain couples TRBV23-1 to TRBJ2-1; the D gene is possibly TRBD1 (9 bases). TRBV23-1 is an open reading frame whose function is uncertain. The V gene lost 2 bases and the J gene lost 3 bases, with 29 bases spanning the gap. This CDR3 is built from 21 residues. Here the CDR3 reads CASSQRHRGLLREESYNEQFF. The CDR3, as DNA: TGCGCCAGCAGTCAAAGACACAGGGGGCTGTTGCGGGAGGAGAGCTACAATGAGCAGTTCTTC.